The T cell receptor beta chain described here comes from a study of T cell changes during pregnancy in multiple sclerosis (dated by TCRdb to between 2018 and 2021). Background on the whole study: In women with multiple sclerosis, the researchers looked at how the T cell repertoire shifted as pregnancy progressed.

In the case of this clone: Its antigen remains undetermined. Per-base qualities were not stored, and no clone one base away is much larger.

The germline V gene sets CDR1 to KGHSH and CDR2 to LQKENI. For this chain, trimming is 3 bases at the V end and 3 bases at the J end, and the number of junction bases without a gene match is 5. Including the terminal cysteine and phenylalanine, the CDR3 comprises 15 residues. Only the CDR3 DNA stays, 45 bases, in frame from base 1. Libraries came from the immunoSEQ multiplex PCR assay. Drawn from immuneACCESS, this table holds only the in-frame rearrangements with V and J called that TCRdb kept. Clones are partly lost; checked studies trace under half to an unresolved V gene and leave the rest unexplained. The sample has approximately 64,000 clones on record, around 93% of them singletons. Around 2.3% of the sample goes to the ten largest clones.

The sample consisted of peripheral blood, taken in the first trimester of pregnancy. This TCR derives from a female donor with multiple sclerosis, enrolled in a pregnancy study. The V gene is TRBV18 and the J gene is TRBJ2-1, with TRBD1 identical over 7 junction bases. The DNA sequence follows: TGTGCCAGCTCACCCCTGGGACAGAACTACAATGAGCAGTTCTTC. The translation is CASSPLGQNYNEQFF.